The text below deals with one T cell receptor beta chain. The data originate from a study of blood T cell repertoires in COVID-19. Study background: COVID-19 samples, acute and convalescent, were from the United States, Italy and Spain. The analysed material was cDNA or gDNA that came from T cells, B-cell-depleted T cells, or PBMCs.

As processed by the authors: Researchers report that nucleated cell counts were estimated from reference gene primer amplification. Sequencing was performed with immunoSEQ multiplex PCR; in TCRdb, only in-frame clones are kept and a portion is missing. V and J calls and clone size are as listed in that table; D and trimming were resolved from the DNA. The table shows around 380,000 clones, with approximately 77% occurring only once. What was sequenced was peripheral blood. This receptor was taken from a human donor with acute or convalescent COVID-19. The donor label of this sample is uncertain.

CDR3 sequence (DNA): TGTGCCAGCACTGGGGGGGGCAGCAATCAGCCCCAGCATTTT. This gives the protein CASTGGGSNQPQHF. The chain carries TRBV2 and TRBJ1-5; TRBD1 is a possible D gene (6 bases). The CDR3 runs 14 residues. Germline V gene data show CDR1 as SNHLY and CDR2 as FYNNEI. Trimming removed 7 bases from V and 1 base from J, with 11 bases in between. The complete variable domain, with remaining parts taken from reference TRBV2 and TRBJ1-5, reads EPEVTQTPSHQVTQMGQEVILRCVPISNHLYFYWYRQILGQKVEFLVSFYNNEISEKSEIFDDQFSVERPDGSNFTLKIRSTKLEDSAMYFCASTGGGSNQPQHFGDGTRLSIL.